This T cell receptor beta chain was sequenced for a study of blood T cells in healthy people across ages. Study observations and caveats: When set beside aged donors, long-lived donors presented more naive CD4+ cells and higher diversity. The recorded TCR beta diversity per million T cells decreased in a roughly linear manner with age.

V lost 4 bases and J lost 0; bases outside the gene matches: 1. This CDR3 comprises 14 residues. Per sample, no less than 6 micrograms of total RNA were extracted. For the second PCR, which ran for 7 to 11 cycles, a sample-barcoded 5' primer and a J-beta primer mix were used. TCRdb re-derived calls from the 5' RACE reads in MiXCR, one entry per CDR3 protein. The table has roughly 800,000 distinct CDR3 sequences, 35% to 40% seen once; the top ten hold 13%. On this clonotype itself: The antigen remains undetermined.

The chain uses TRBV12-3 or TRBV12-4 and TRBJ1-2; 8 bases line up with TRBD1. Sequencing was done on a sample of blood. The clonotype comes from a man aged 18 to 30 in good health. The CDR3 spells CASSWTGTNYGYTF. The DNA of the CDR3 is TGTGCCAGCAGTTGGACAGGGACTAACTATGGCTACACCTTC.